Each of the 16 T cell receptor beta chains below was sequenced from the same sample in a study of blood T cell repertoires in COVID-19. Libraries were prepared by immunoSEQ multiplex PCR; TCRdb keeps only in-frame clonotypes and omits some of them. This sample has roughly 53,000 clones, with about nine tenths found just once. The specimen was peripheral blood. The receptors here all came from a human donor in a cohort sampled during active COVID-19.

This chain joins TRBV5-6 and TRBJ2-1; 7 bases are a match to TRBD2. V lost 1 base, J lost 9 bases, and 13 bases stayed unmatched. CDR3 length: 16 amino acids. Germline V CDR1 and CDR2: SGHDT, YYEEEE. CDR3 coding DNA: TGTGCCAGCAGCTTGTTAGACAGAGAAAGACTAGCTGAGCAGTTCTTC. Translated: CASSLLDRERLAEQFF.

CDR3 in DNA: TGTGCCAGCAGCTCGGGGTCAAGCGGGAGGAGGGTCGAGCAGTACTTC. It translates to CASSSGSSGRRVEQYF. The V call is TRBV5-4, the J call TRBJ2-7, with 9 bases matching TRBD2. J lost 6 bases, V lost 3 bases, and 13 bases had no gene match. This CDR3 contains 16 residues. CDR1 SGHNT and CDR2 YYREEE come from the germline V gene (reference sequence).

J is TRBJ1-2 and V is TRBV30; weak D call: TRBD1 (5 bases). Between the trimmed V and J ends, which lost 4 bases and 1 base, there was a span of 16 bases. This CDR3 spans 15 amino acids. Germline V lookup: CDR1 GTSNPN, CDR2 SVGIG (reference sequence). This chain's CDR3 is CAWIRRGLINYGYTF. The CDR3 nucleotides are TGTGCCTGGATTAGACGGGGACTGATTAACTATGGCTACACCTTC.

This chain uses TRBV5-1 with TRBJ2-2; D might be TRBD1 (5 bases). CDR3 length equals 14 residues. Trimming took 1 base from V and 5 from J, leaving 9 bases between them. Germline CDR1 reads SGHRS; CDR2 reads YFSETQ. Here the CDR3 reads CASSLLRATGELFF. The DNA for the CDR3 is TGCGCCAGCAGCTTGCTCAGGGCAACCGGGGAGCTGTTTTTT. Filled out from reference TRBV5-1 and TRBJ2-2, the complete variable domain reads KAGVTQTPRYLIKTRGQQVTLSCSPISGHRSVSWYQQTPGQGLQFLFEYFSETQRNKGNFPGRFSGRQFSNSRSEMNVSTLELGDSALYLCASSLLRATGELFFGEGSRLTVL.

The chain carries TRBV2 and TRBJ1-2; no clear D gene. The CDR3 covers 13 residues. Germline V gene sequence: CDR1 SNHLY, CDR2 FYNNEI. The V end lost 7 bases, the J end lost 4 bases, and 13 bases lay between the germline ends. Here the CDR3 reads CASTRAGSYGYTF. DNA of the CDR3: TGTGCCAGCACCCGAGCTGGTAGCTATGGCTACACCTTC.

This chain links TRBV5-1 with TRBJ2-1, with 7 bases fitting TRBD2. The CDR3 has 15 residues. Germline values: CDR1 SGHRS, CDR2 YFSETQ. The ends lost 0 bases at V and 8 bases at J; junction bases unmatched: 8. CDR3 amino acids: CASSLEGGPSDEQFF. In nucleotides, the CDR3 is TGCGCCAGCAGCTTGGAGGGAGGGCCCTCGGATGAGCAGTTCTTC.

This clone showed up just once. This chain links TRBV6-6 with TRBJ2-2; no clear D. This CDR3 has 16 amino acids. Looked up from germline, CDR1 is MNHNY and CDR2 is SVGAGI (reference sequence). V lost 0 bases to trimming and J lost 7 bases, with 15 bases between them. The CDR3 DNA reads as TGTGCCAGCAGTTACTCTCGGTTCGTAGTCGGCGGGGAGCTGTTTTTT. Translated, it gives CASSYSRFVVGGELFF.

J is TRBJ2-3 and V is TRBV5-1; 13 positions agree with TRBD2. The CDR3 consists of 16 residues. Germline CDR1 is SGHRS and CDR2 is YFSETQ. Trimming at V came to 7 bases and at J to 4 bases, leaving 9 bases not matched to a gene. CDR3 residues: CASRGGLAGVSDTQYF. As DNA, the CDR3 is TGCGCCAGCCGCGGTGGACTAGCGGGAGTTTCAGATACGCAGTATTTT.

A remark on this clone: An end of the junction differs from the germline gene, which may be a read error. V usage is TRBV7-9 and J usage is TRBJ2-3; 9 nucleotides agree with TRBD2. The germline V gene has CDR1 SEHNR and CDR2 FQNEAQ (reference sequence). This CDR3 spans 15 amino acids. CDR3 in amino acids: CASSIAGEATDTQYF. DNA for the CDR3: TGTGCCAGCAGCATAGCGGGGGAGGCCACAGATACGCAGTATTTT.

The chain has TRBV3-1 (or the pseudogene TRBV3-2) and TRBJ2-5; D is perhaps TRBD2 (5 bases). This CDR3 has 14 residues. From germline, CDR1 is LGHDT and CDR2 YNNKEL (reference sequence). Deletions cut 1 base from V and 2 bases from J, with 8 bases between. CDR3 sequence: CASSQGTGQETQYF. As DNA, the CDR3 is TGTGCCAGCAGCCAAGGAACGGGGCAAGAGACCCAGTACTTC.

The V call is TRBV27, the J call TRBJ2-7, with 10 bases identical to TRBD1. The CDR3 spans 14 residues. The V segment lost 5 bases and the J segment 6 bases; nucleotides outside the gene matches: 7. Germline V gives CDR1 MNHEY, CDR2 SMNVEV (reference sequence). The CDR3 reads CASSTRTGGREQYF. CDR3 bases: TGTGCCAGCAGTACCCGGACAGGGGGACGCGAGCAGTACTTC.

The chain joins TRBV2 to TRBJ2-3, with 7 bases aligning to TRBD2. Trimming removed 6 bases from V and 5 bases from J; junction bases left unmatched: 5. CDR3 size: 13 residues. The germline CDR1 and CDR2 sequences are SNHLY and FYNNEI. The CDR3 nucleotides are TGTGCCAGCAGGGCGGGAGCGAGAGATACGCAGTATTTT. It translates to CASRAGARDTQYF.

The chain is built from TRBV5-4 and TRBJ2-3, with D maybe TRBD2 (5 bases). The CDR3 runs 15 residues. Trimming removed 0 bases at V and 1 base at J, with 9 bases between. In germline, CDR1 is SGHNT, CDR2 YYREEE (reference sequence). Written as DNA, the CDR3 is TGTGCCAGCAGCTTGGGGGGTAGCGGCACAGATACGCAGTATTTT. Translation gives CASSLGGSGTDTQYF.

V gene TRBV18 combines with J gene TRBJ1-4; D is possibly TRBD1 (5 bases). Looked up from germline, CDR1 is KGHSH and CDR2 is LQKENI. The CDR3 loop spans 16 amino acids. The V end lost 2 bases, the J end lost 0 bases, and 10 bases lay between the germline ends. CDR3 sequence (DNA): TGTGCCAGCTCACCATCGCAGGGCGCAACTAATGAAAAACTGTTTTTT. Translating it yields CASSPSQGATNEKLFF.

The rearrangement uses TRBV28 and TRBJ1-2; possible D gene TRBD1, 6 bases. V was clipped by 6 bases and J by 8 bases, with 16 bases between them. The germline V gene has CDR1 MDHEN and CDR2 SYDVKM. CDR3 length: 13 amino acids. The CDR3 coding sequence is TGTGCCAGCAGATCGCGGGGGCTAGGAGGCTACACCTTC. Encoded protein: CASRSRGLGGYTF.

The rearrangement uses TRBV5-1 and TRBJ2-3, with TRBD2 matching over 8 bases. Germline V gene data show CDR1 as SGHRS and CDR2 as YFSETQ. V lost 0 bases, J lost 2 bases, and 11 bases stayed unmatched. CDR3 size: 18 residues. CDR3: CASSLGRLEREYTDTQYF. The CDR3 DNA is TGCGCCAGCAGCTTGGGACGTCTCGAGCGGGAGTACACAGATACGCAGTATTTT.